Listed below are T cell receptor beta chains from one sample, sequenced in a study of CD8+ T cells in alopecia areata. Generated by immunoSEQ multiplex PCR, the TCRdb table keeps only in-frame clones and is missing some. Here the sample spans approximately 100,000 clones, less than 70% being singletons. Sequenced material: CD4+ T cells sorted from blood. The receptors stem from a human donor in good health. Both conserved end residues are part of each CDR3. D genes are given only for firm matches. Some rows mark clone size as missing; the rest say once, few, many or name a class of expanded clone.

TRBD1,few,TRBJ1-2,TRBV5-1,CASSADRTYGYTF,TGCGCCAGCAGCGCGGACAGGACTTATGGCTACACCTTC
NA,NA,TRBJ2-3,TRBV5-1,CASSGTRDRSTQYF,TGCGCCAGCAGCGGAACGCGGGATCGCAGTACGCAGTATTTT
TRBD1,NA,TRBJ1-2,TRBV5-1,CASSGPGQTGYTF,TGCGCCAGCAGCGGCCCGGGACAGACGGGCTACACCTTC
TRBD1,once,TRBJ1-1,TRBV2,CASSGQGFMNTEAFF,TGTGCCAGCAGTGGACAGGGATTCATGAACACTGAAGCTTTCTTT
NA,NA,TRBJ1-5,TRBV7-2,CASSEVNSNQPQHF,TGTGCCAGCAGCGAGGTAAATAGCAATCAGCCCCAGCATTTT
TRBD1,NA,TRBJ2-4,TRBV6-5,CASSSGQGYYIQYF,TGTGCCAGCAGTTCGGGACAGGGTTACTACATTCAGTACTTC
NA,NA,TRBJ2-3,TRBV29-1,CSVEVSGAGFARDTQYF,TGCAGCGTTGAAGTGTCAGGGGCTGGTTTCGCTCGGGATACGCAGTATTTT
NA,few,TRBJ2-3,TRBV18,CASSLTRGGTDTQYF,TGTGCCAGCTCACTCACTAGAGGGGGCACAGATACGCAGTATTTT
NA,few,TRBJ2-5,TRBV5-6,CASSLGHVAGTQYF,TGTGCCAGCAGCTTGGGGCACGTCGCAGGGACCCAGTACTTC
TRBD2,few,TRBJ2-7,TRBV7-2,CASSPMGGGALYEQYF,TGTGCCAGCAGCCCCATGGGCGGGGGGGCATTGTACGAGCAGTACTTC
TRBD1,few,TRBJ1-3,TRBV7-9,CASSFQGASGNTIYF,TGTGCCAGCAGCTTTCAGGGGGCCTCTGGAAACACCATATATTTT
NA,NA,TRBJ1-2,TRBV30,CAWSGGFGQSWYGYTF,TGTGCCTGGAGTGGGGGGTTTGGACAGTCCTGGTATGGCTACACCTTC
TRBD2,NA,TRBJ2-3,TRBV5-6,CASRQILLAGLDTQYF,TGTGCCAGCAGGCAAATCCTACTAGCGGGGTTAGATACGCAGTATTTT
NA,NA,TRBJ2-5,TRBV5-6,CASSLGTVQETQYF,TGTGCCAGCAGCTTGGGGACAGTGCAAGAGACCCAGTACTTC
TRBD1,NA,TRBJ1-1,TRBV7-9,CASSLYRGRANTEAFF,TGTGCCAGCAGCTTATACAGGGGGCGAGCGAACACTGAAGCTTTCTTT
TRBD2,few,TRBJ2-3,TRBV29-1,CSGAGDYTDTQYF,TGCAGCGGAGCGGGGGATTACACAGATACGCAGTATTTT
NA,once,TRBJ1-1,TRBV14,CASSRLGSVAFF,TGTGCCAGCAGCCGCCTGGGGAGTGTGGCTTTCTTT
TRBD1,NA,TRBJ2-7,TRBV7-9,CASSPGQGAVYEQYF,TGTGCCAGCAGCCCTGGACAGGGGGCGGTCTACGAGCAGTACTTC
TRBD1,few,TRBJ1-4,TRBV30,CAWSRYRGLNEKLFF,TGTGCCTGGAGTCGGTACAGGGGGCTTAATGAAAAACTGTTTTTT
NA,NA,TRBJ1-6,TRBV28,CASSSFGDRSSPLHF,TGTGCCAGCAGTTCGTTTGGGGACCGGAGTTCACCCCTCCACTTT
NA,NA,TRBJ2-5,TRBV7-9,CASSPLGQTQYF,TGTGCCAGCAGCCCCCTCGGACAGACCCAGTACTTC
TRBD2,NA,TRBJ2-3,TRBV7-2,CASSLTSGGADTQYF,TGTGCCAGCAGCTTAACTAGCGGGGGGGCAGATACGCAGTATTTT
NA,NA,TRBJ1-4,TRBV6-6,CASSDISEKLFF,TGTGCCAGCAGTGATATTAGCGAAAAACTGTTTTTT
NA,NA,TRBJ1-5,TRBV7-9,CASTLSGGNQPQHF,TGTGCCAGCACCCTCAGCGGCGGCAATCAGCCCCAGCATTTT
NA,few,TRBJ2-3,TRBV5-1,CASSFRQYRTDTQYF,TGCGCCAGCAGCTTCCGACAGTACCGCACAGATACGCAGTATTTT
NA,NA,TRBJ2-2,TRBV7-2,CASSLAPSGYTGELFF,TGTGCCAGCAGCTTAGCCCCCAGCGGGTACACCGGGGAGCTGTTTTTT
NA,few,TRBJ2-5,TRBV10-3,CAISDGNTQYF,TGTGCCATCAGTGATGGGAACACCCAGTACTTC
TRBD2,NA,TRBJ2-1,TRBV29-1,CSVPSGYYNEQFF,TGCAGCGTTCCTAGCGGGTACTACAATGAGCAGTTCTTC
TRBD2,NA,TRBJ2-4,TRBV5-6,CASSAAGGSKNIQYF,TGTGCCAGCAGCGCAGCGGGGGGGTCCAAAAACATTCAGTACTTC
NA,few,TRBJ2-1,TRBV11-3,CASSLVGGPGEQFF,TGTGCCAGCAGCTTAGTGGGCGGTCCCGGTGAGCAGTTCTTC
NA,NA,TRBJ2-5,TRBV5-1,CASSLDRGSIQETQYF,TGCGCCAGCAGCTTGGATCGGGGATCCATCCAAGAGACCCAGTACTTC
NA,few,TRBJ1-1,TRBV7-9,CASRGPIRNTEAFF,TGTGCCAGCCGGGGGCCGATTAGGAACACTGAAGCTTTCTTT
TRBD1,NA,TRBJ1-5,TRBV4-1,CASSQTGYSNQPQHF,TGCGCCAGCAGCCAGACAGGGTATAGCAATCAGCCCCAGCATTTT
NA,once,TRBJ2-2,TRBV29-1,CSVDGRWDGELFF,TGCAGCGTTGATGGGCGCTGGGACGGGGAGCTGTTTTTT
NA,NA,TRBJ1-6,TRBV4-1,CASSPPGEGSYNSPLHF,TGCGCCAGCAGCCCGCCGGGGGAGGGTTCCTATAATTCACCCCTCCACTTT
NA,NA,TRBJ1-1,TRBV29-1,CSVEPQSIMNTEAFF,TGCAGCGTTGAACCCCAGAGCATCATGAACACTGAAGCTTTCTTT
NA,few,TRBJ1-1,TRBV29-1,CSARDTTNTEAFF,TGCAGCGCTCGGGACACTACGAACACTGAAGCTTTCTTT
NA,few,TRBJ1-2,TRBV23-1,CATLRVHGYTF,TGCGCCACCCTAAGGGTTCATGGCTACACCTTC
NA,few,TRBJ2-3,TRBV11-2,CASMGGQGDTQYF,TGTGCCAGTATGGGGGGGCAGGGAGATACGCAGTATTTT
NA,NA,TRBJ1-5,TRBV30,CAWSVGGAPSNQPQHF,TGTGCCTGGAGTGTAGGTGGGGCCCCATCCAATCAGCCCCAGCATTTT
NA,few,TRBJ2-2,TRBV30,CAFQGGGGTGELFF,TGTGCCTTCCAAGGAGGGGGCGGGACCGGGGAGCTGTTTTTT
NA,NA,TRBJ1-2,TRBV10-3,CAISESWGGYTF,TGTGCCATCAGTGAGTCCTGGGGCGGCTACACCTTC
NA,NA,TRBJ1-1,TRBV7-9,CASSYGVTAEAFF,TGTGCCAGCAGCTATGGGGTGACCGCTGAAGCTTTCTTT
NA,NA,TRBJ1-4,TRBV7-2,CASSRIWAKGEKLFF,TGTGCCAGCAGCCGTATCTGGGCTAAGGGTGAAAAACTGTTTTTT
NA,few,TRBJ2-4,TRBV28,CASSQLFGGLAKNIQYF,TGTGCCAGCAGTCAACTTTTTGGGGGACTAGCCAAAAACATTCAGTACTTC
TRBD1,NA,TRBJ1-2,TRBV30,CAFHRGRWEGYTF,TGTGCCTTCCACAGGGGGAGATGGGAAGGCTACACCTTC
TRBD1,NA,TRBJ1-5,TRBV18,CASSPTGTGKEPQHF,TGTGCCAGCTCACCTACCGGGACAGGGAAGGAGCCCCAGCATTTT
NA,NA,TRBJ2-5,TRBV7-3,CASSRWGGGKYRETQYF,TGTGCCAGCAGCCGGTGGGGAGGCGGGAAGTACAGGGAGACCCAGTACTTC
NA,many,TRBJ2-7,TRBV18,CASSPGSSYEQYF,TGTGCCAGCTCACCAGGGAGCTCCTACGAGCAGTACTTC
NA,few,TRBJ1-4,TRBV28,CASSLGGRREKLFF,TGTGCCAGCAGTTTGGGAGGGAGGCGCGAAAAACTGTTTTTT
NA,few,TRBJ1-4,TRBV29-1,CSVKKSATNEKLFF,TGCAGCGTTAAGAAGAGTGCAACTAATGAAAAACTGTTTTTT
TRBD1,few,TRBJ1-5,TRBV2,CASSRTGSNQPQHF,TGTGCCAGCAGTAGGACAGGGAGCAATCAGCCCCAGCATTTT
NA,NA,TRBJ2-3,TRBV28,CASSLGDGTDTQYF,TGTGCCAGCAGTTTGGGTGACGGCACAGATACGCAGTATTTT
TRBD1,once,TRBJ2-6,TRBV27,CARPTGSSSGANVLTF,TGTGCCAGACCGACAGGGTCCAGCTCTGGGGCCAACGTCCTGACTTTC
TRBD1,NA,TRBJ2-7,TRBV6-5,CASSRQGEYTYEQYF,TGTGCCAGCAGTCGCCAGGGGGAATACACCTACGAGCAGTACTTC
NA,few,TRBJ1-6,TRBV25-1,CASSGGNSWVSPLHF,TGTGCCAGCAGTGGTGGAAACAGTTGGGTATCACCCCTCCACTTT
NA,NA,TRBJ2-1,TRBV5-1,CASSQGGDNEQFF,TGCGCCAGCAGCCAAGGGGGTGACAATGAGCAGTTCTTC
NA,NA,TRBJ2-5,TRBV25-1,CASSVNVETQYF,TGTGCCAGCAGCGTAAATGTGGAGACCCAGTACTTC
NA,NA,TRBJ1-2,TRBV5-1,CASSRAPGEVSGYTF,TGCGCCAGCAGCCGTGCCCCAGGGGAGGTTAGTGGCTACACCTTC